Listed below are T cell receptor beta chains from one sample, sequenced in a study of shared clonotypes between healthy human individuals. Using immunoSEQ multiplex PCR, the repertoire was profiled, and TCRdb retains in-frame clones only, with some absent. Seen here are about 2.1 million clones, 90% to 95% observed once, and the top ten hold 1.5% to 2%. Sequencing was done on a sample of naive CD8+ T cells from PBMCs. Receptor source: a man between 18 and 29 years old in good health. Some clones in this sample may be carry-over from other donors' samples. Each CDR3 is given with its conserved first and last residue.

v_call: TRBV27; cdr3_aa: CASSYGLAASSYEQYF
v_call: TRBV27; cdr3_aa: CASSSGLTYEQYF
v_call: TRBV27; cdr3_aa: CASKPGQGAYEQYF
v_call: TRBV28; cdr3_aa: CASSLPPSGNQETQYF
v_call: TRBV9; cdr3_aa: CASSGTGGGITEGYTF
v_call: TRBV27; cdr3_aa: CASSRGFGQGFYEQYF
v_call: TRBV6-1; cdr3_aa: CASSERGSRGGYTF
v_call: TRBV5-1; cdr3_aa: CASSLFNYNEQFF
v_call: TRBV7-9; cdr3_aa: CASSFSSSGNEQFF
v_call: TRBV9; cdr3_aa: CASSETGTSGSGEQYF
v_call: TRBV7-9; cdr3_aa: CASTEAHEQYF
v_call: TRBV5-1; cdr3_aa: CASSYVDRGSYEQYF
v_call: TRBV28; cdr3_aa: CASSFLGGQEAFF
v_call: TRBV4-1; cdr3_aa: CASSPPAGGGLETQYF
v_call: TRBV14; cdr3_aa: CASSSRGGRYEQYF
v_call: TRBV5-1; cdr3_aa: CASSPAVGGLPYEQYF
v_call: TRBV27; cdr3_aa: CASSPFWVGQPQHF
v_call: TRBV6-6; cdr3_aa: CASSSLPTGNEQYF
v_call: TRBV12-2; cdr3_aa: CASRLGPGRGNNEQFF
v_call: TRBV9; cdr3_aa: CASSVGGTAYEQYF
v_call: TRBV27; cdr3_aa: CASSLSPESYGYTF
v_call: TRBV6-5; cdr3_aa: CASSYGTELVEQYF
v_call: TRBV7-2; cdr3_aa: CASSFGGGNTEAFF
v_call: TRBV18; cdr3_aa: CASSPRDRGVQETQYF
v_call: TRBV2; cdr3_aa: CASSDGLAARWQFF
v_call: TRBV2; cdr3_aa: CATTTSGAYYNEQFF
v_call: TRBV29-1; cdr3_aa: CSVWGTASEKLFF
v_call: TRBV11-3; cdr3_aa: CASSLGGRELFF
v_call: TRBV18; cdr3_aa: CASSLGVNTEAFF
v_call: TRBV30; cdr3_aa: CAWSPPIAKNIQYF
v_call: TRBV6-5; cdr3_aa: CASSYEGRGETQYF
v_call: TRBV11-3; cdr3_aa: CASSFRTGGEASYNEQFF
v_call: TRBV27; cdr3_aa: CASSLSMAGTYEQYF
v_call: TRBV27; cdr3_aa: CASSLLALLAGADTQYF
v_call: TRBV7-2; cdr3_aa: CASSLVFRRTNYGYTF
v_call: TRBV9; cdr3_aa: CASSGGGADTQYF
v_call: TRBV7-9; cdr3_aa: CASRGGASYEQYF
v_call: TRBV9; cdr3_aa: CASSDGRAIRNEQFF
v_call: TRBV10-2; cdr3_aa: CASTSNSPLHF
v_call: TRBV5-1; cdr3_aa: CASSLASGIYNEQFF